The 28 T cell receptor beta chains below come from one sample, sequenced in a study of cytomegalovirus exposure and HLA in healthy donors. It was with 60 Vbeta and 13 Jbeta primers that the PCR ran. Some clones are missing from TCRdb's copy, which holds only in-frame ones; the method was immunoSEQ multiplex PCR. The sample lists about 150,000 clones; roughly 66% were seen once. The specimen sequenced was PBMCs. The receptors shown here come from a woman in her late teens or twenties in good health and CMV-seronegative.

The gene calls are TRBV4-3 and TRBJ1-6, with D possibly TRBD1 on 6 matching bases. The ends were cut back, 0 bases at V and 1 base at J, with 10 bases in the middle. The CDR3 has 17 amino acids. The germline gives CDR1 LGHNA, CDR2 YSLEER. CDR3 sequence (DNA): TGCGCCAGCAGCCAAGATCTAGGGGGATCCTATAATTCACCCCTCCACTTT. Translating gives CASSQDLGGSYNSPLHF.

In this sample, this clone turned up a few times. J is TRBJ1-4 and V is TRBV5-1, with D possibly TRBD1 on 6 matching bases. The CDR3 covers 15 residues. V was pared by 2 bases and J by 1 base, with 9 bases between. The germline V gene has CDR1 SGHRS and CDR2 YFSETQ. CDR3 nucleotide sequence: TGCGCCAGCAGCTTACAGGGCCTAACTAATGAAAAACTGTTTTTT. The encoded protein is CASSLQGLTNEKLFF.

V gene TRBV6-5 combines with J gene TRBJ1-5; tentative D call: TRBD1 (6 bases). Trimming stripped 4 bases from V and 7 bases from J, with 11 bases between. The CDR3 totals 13 residues. Per germline, CDR1 MNHEY and CDR2 SVGAGI. Here the CDR3 reads CASSFRGMQPQHF. The CDR3 nucleotides read TGTGCCAGCAGTTTCAGGGGTATGCAGCCCCAGCATTTT.

This clone was picked up one time. The chain joins TRBV11-2 to TRBJ2-3; D is ambiguous. V gave up 7 bases and J gave up 4 bases, with 9 bases separating them. Germline assignment: CDR1 SGHAT and CDR2 FQNNGV. The CDR3 contains 12 residues. The CDR3 nucleotides read TGTGCCAGCACTTTTTCGGCAGATACGCAGTATTTT. Translation gives CASTFSADTQYF.

V usage is TRBV18 and J usage is TRBJ2-5; D perhaps matches TRBD1 (5 bases). The CDR3 runs 14 residues. Trimming shortened V by 0 bases and J by 1 base, and 6 bases separated the two germline ends. Germline-derived CDR1 and CDR2 are KGHSH and LQKENI. The CDR3, as DNA: TGTGCCAGCTCACCACCGGGGCCCCAAGAGACCCAGTACTTC. Translating it yields CASSPPGPQETQYF.

In its sample, this clone was seen once. The chain has TRBV7-8 and TRBJ1-1; D might be TRBD1 (5 bases). The CDR3 consists of 12 residues. The germline CDR1 and CDR2 sequences are SGHVS and FQNEAQ. Between the trimmed V and J ends, which lost 5 bases and 11 bases, there was a span of 15 bases. The CDR3 DNA reads TGTGCCAGCAGCCCAACTTCCGGGGGGGCTTTCTTT. It yields the protein CASSPTSGGAFF.

Of note for this clone: A junction boundary mismatches the germline segment, possibly from a read error. The chain links TRBV7-9 to TRBJ1-1; a possible D gene is TRBD1 (6 bases). Germline CDR1 and CDR2: SEHNR and FQNEAQ (reference sequence). The CDR3 sequence is 16 residues long. CDR3 region: CSSSWARGSGHTEAFF. The CDR3 DNA follows: TGTTCCAGCAGCTGGGCCAGGGGTTCCGGGCACACTGAAGCTTTCTTT.

The chain recombines TRBV5-6 with TRBJ1-2, with D possibly TRBD1 on 6 matching bases. Germline CDR1 SGHDT, CDR2 YYEEEE. The CDR3 loop spans 14 amino acids. V dropped 1 base and J dropped 4 bases, with 11 bases sitting between them. The CDR3 is CASSLLQGAYGYTF. In nucleotides, the CDR3 is TGTGCCAGCAGCTTGTTACAGGGCGCCTATGGCTACACCTTC.

This clone was counted a single time. This chain uses TRBV4-1 with TRBJ1-3; D call uncertain. The CDR3 runs to 14 residues. Germline values: CDR1 MGHRA, CDR2 YSYEKL. Trimming stripped 5 bases from V and 3 bases from J, with 11 bases between. This CDR3 reads CASSSNFIGNTIYF. CDR3 bases: TGCGCCAGCAGCTCTAATTTTATTGGAAACACCATATATTTT.

This clone was counted a few times. One junction end disagrees with the germline gene, perhaps due to a read error. The chain has TRBV7-9 and TRBJ1-1; D remains unclear. The CDR3 is 16 residues long. The germline CDR1 and CDR2 sequences are SEHNR and FQNEAQ (reference sequence). This chain's CDR3 is CSSSLTGLPMNTEAFF. The CDR3 DNA reads as TGTTCCAGCAGCCTAACGGGATTGCCCATGAACACTGAAGCTTTCTTT.

This chain uses TRBV6-1 with TRBJ1-5; tentative D call: TRBD1 (6 bases). Germline V gene data show CDR1 as MNHNS and CDR2 as SASEGT. The germline V and J ends were trimmed by 6 bases and 0 bases, with 12 bases remaining between them. This CDR3 has 15 residues. The CDR3 nucleotides are TGTGCCAGCAGGAAGACAGGCAATAGCAATCAGCCCCAGCATTTT. Translation gives CASRKTGNSNQPQHF.

CDR3 nucleotide sequence: TGTGCCAGCTCACCACCGGGGAGTATGAACACTGAAGCTTTCTTT. Encoded protein: CASSPPGSMNTEAFF. The chain recombines TRBV18 with TRBJ1-1; D gene uncertain. The germline V and J ends were trimmed by 0 bases and 0 bases, with 8 bases remaining between them. Per the germline V gene, CDR1 is KGHSH and CDR2 is LQKENI. CDR3 length: 15 residues.

This clone appeared a few times. The chain employs TRBV28 and TRBJ1-4, with 11 bases lining up with TRBD1. Losses at the gene ends were 2 bases for V and 7 bases for J; bases not matched to a gene: 3. Germline lookup yields CDR1 MDHEN and CDR2 SYDVKM. This CDR3 contains 15 residues. The CDR3 DNA sequence: TGTGCCAGCAGTTTAGGGACAGGGGGTAGTGAAAAACTGTTTTTT. It specifies CASSLGTGGSEKLFF.

The chain joins TRBV7-8 to TRBJ2-1; TRBD2 matches at 14 bases. Germline V lookup: CDR1 SGHVS, CDR2 FQNEAQ. This CDR3 has 15 residues. V lost 5 bases to trimming and J lost 7 bases; unmatched junction nucleotides: 4. The CDR3 coding sequence is TGTGCCAGCAGCCCCGGGACTAGCGGGGGTAATGAGCAGTTCTTC. Translated, it gives CASSPGTSGGNEQFF.

As regards this clone: Germline is not matched at one junction end, which may reflect a read error. This rearrangement joins TRBV7-9 to TRBJ1-4; D remains ambiguous. CDR3 size: 16 residues. The V gene's germline CDR1 is SEHNR and CDR2 FQNEAQ (reference sequence). CDR3 DNA sequence: TGTGCCAGCAGCTCGATCCAAAGGAGATATAATGAAAAGCTGTTTTTT. Amino acid sequence: CASSSIQRRYNEKLFF.

The chain links TRBV7-2 to TRBJ1-1; maybe TRBD1 (6 bases). The CDR3 covers 15 residues. V was trimmed by 1 base and J by 4 bases, leaving 13 bases between them. CDR1 is SGHTA and CDR2 is FQGNSA in the germline V gene. The CDR3 DNA follows: TGTGCCAGCAGCTTAGGGGGCGGGGGCAGCACTGAAGCTTTCTTT. Translation gives CASSLGGGGSTEAFF. Full variable domain (remainder filled in from reference TRBV7-2 and TRBJ1-1): GAGVSQSPSNKVTEKGKDVELRCDPISGHTALYWYRQSLGQGLEFLIYFQGNSAPDKSGLPSDRFSAERTGGSVSTLTIQRTQQEDSAVYLCASSLGGGGSTEAFFGQGTRLTVV.

The chain carries TRBV2 and TRBJ2-5, with 11 bases matching TRBD2. This CDR3 spans 15 amino acids. Looked up from germline, CDR1 is SNHLY and CDR2 is FYNNEI. V lost 6 bases to trimming and J lost 4 bases; unmatched junction nucleotides: 7. The chain's CDR3 is CASRRTSGPSETQYF. As DNA, the CDR3 is TGTGCCAGCAGGAGGACTAGCGGGCCCTCAGAGACCCAGTACTTC. The full variable domain, in which reference TRBV2 and TRBJ2-5 provide the parts outside the CDR3, is EPEVTQTPSHQVTQMGQEVILRCVPISNHLYFYWYRQILGQKVEFLVSFYNNEISEKSEIFDDQFSVERPDGSNFTLKIRSTKLEDSAMYFCASRRTSGPSETQYFGPGTRLLVL.

V gene TRBV23-1 combines with J gene TRBJ1-4; 8 bases agree with TRBD1. TRBV23-1 is known as an ORF, though its function is uncertain. The V gene end was trimmed by 4 bases and the J gene end by 7 bases; junction bases not matched to a gene: 8. The CDR3 consists of 15 residues. The CDR3 DNA reads as TGCGCCAGCAGTCCCACGCCAGGGGGCGTTGAAAAACTGTTTTTT. Translating it yields CASSPTPGGVEKLFF.

V gene TRBV5-1 combines with J gene TRBJ2-1; D call uncertain. This CDR3 has 11 amino acids. Germline CDR1 is SGHRS and CDR2 is YFSETQ. Trimming removed 1 base at V and 10 bases at J, with 6 bases between. The CDR3: CASSLSGEQFF. The CDR3 region has the DNA TGCGCCAGCAGCTTGTCTGGCGAGCAGTTCTTC.

As concerns this clone: Other DNA sequences of this sample code for an identical CDR3. V usage is TRBV2 and J usage is TRBJ1-2; 9 nucleotides line up with TRBD1. Germline lookup yields CDR1 SNHLY and CDR2 FYNNEI. The CDR3 contains 14 residues. J gave up 8 bases and V 5 bases, and 9 bases lay outside the gene matches. The CDR3 nucleotides are TGTGCCAGCAGTCTTGACAGGGGGGATGGAGGCTACACCTTC. It translates to CASSLDRGDGGYTF.

CDR3 loop: CASSVSFGVYEQYV. The CDR3, as DNA: TGTGCCAGCAGCGTCTCGTTTGGAGTCTACGAGCAGTACGTC. V and J are TRBV11-3 and TRBJ2-7; D is unclear. The V and J ends lost 5 bases and 3 bases respectively, with 14 bases between them. The CDR3 is made up of 14 amino acids. CDR1 is SGHNT, CDR2 YENEEA, per germline.

The CDR3 bases are TGTGCCAGCAGCAACAACAATCAGCCCCAGCATTTT. Translating gives CASSNNNQPQHF. The chain employs TRBV21-1 and TRBJ1-5; the table's D call, TRBD1, was not checked against the DNA. TRBV21-1 is reported as a pseudogene. CDR3 size: 12 residues.

The V and J genes are TRBV15 and TRBJ1-5; D may be TRBD1 (5 bases). Between the trimmed V and J ends, which lost 2 bases and 5 bases, there was a span of 7 bases. Germline lookup yields CDR1 LNHNV and CDR2 YYDKDF (reference sequence). The CDR3 loop spans 13 amino acids. CDR3 sequence: CATSRQGDQPQHF. DNA for the CDR3: TGTGCCACCAGCAGACAGGGTGATCAGCCCCAGCATTTT. Variable domain in full (rest from reference TRBV15 and TRBJ1-5): DAMVIQNPRYQVTQFGKPVTLSCSQTLNHNVMYWYQQKSSQAPKLLFHYYDKDFNNEADTPDNFQSRRPNTSFCFLDIRSPGLGDTAMYLCATSRQGDQPQHFGDGTRLSIL.

J is TRBJ1-3 and V is TRBV11-3; TRBD1 is a possible D gene (6 bases). Germline CDR1 and CDR2: SGHNT and YENEEA. The CDR3 loop spans 18 amino acids. Trimming took 3 bases from V and 2 from J, leaving 20 bases between them. In DNA, the CDR3 is TGTGCCAGCAGCTTGAGCCACTCCTCAGGGGCGGCTGGAAACACCATATATTTT. Its translation is CASSLSHSSGAAGNTIYF.

The rearrangement joins TRBV5-1 to TRBJ1-2; TRBD1 might be the D (5 bases). The germline CDR1 and CDR2 sequences are SGHRS and YFSETQ. Trimming pared 5 bases from V and 3 bases from J, leaving 8 bases between. This CDR3 contains 12 residues. The CDR3, as DNA: TGCGCCAGCAGTGAACAGGACTATGGCTACACCTTC. Its translation: CASSEQDYGYTF.

About this clone itself: This sample includes further DNA sequences coding for the same CDR3. The chain links TRBV30 to TRBJ2-1, with D tentatively TRBD1 (6 bases). Germline CDR1 is GTSNPN and CDR2 is SVGIG (reference sequence). The V end lost 5 bases, the J end lost 7 bases, and 9 bases lay between the germline ends. The CDR3 runs 11 residues. DNA of the CDR3: TGTGCCTGGCGACAGGAAAATGAGCAGTTCTTC. This codes for CAWRQENEQFF.

The chain joins TRBV11-2 to TRBJ2-1, with D possibly being TRBD2 (5 bases). CDR3 size: 14 residues. V was trimmed by 0 bases and J by 6 bases, leaving 9 bases between them. Germline V CDR1 and CDR2: SGHAT, FQNNGV. In DNA, the CDR3 is TGTGCCAGCAGCTTAGACGGGCTAGCCAATGAGCAGTTCTTC. This encodes CASSLDGLANEQFF.

This clone has only a few counts. The chain recombines TRBV5-1 with TRBJ2-7, with 8 bases lining up with TRBD2. CDR1 and CDR2 (germline): SGHRS, YFSETQ. J was trimmed by 1 base and V by 4 bases; bases with no gene match: 7. This CDR3 has 15 amino acids. The CDR3 bases are TGCGCCAGCAGCCGAAGCGGGAGTGGGTCCTACGAGCAGTACGTC. Translated, it gives CASSRSGSGSYEQYV.